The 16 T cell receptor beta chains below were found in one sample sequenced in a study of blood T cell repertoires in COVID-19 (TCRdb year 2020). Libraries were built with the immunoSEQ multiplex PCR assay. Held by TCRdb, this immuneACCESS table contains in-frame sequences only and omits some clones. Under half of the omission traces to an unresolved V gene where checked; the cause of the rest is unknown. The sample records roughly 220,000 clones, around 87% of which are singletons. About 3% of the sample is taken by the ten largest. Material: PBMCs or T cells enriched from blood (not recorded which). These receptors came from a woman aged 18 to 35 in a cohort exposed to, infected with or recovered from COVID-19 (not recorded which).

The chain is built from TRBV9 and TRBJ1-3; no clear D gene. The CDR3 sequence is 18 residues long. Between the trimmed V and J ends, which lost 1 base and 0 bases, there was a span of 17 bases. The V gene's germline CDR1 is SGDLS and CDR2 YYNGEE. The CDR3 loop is CASSVSGSVSLSGNTIYF. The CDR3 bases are TGTGCCAGCAGCGTATCAGGTTCTGTATCTCTCTCTGGAAACACCATATATTTT.

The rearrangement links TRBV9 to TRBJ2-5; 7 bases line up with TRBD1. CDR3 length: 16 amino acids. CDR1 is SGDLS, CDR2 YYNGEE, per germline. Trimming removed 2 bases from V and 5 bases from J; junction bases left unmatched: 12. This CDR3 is CASSVYGDRSLETQYF. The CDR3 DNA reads TGTGCCAGCAGCGTGTATGGGGACAGATCCCTGGAGACCCAGTACTTC. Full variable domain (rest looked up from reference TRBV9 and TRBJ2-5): DSGVTQTPKHLITATGQRVTLRCSPRSGDLSVYWYQQSLDQGLQFLIQYYNGEERAKGNILERFSAQQFPDLHSELNLSSLELGDSALYFCASSVYGDRSLETQYFGPGTRLLVL.

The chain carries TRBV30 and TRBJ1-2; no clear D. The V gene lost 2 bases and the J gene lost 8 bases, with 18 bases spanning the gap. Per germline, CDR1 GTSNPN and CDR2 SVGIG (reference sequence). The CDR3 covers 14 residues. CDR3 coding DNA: TGTGCCTGGAGTCTTCCTGAGGCCTTACGGGGCTACACCTTC. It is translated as CAWSLPEALRGYTF.

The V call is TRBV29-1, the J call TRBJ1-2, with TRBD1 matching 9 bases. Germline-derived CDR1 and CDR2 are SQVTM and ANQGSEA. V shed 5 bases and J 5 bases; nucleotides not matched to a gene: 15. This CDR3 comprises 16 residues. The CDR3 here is CSVYTSFSGQGYGYTF. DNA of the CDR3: TGCAGCGTTTATACGAGCTTTTCCGGACAGGGGTATGGCTACACCTTC. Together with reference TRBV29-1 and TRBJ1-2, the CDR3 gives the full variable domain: SAVISQKPSRDICQRGTSLTIQCQVDSQVTMMFWYRQQPGQSLTLIATANQGSEATYESGFVIDKFPISRPNLTFSTLTVSNMSPEDSSIYLCSVYTSFSGQGYGYTFGSGTRLTVV.

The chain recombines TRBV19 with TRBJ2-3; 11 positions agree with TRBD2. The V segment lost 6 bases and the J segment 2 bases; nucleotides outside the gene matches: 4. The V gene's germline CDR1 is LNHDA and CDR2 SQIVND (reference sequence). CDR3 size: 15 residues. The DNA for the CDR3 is TGTGCCAGTAGGCCTAGCGGGGGGTACACAGATACGCAGTATTTT. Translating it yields CASRPSGGYTDTQYF.

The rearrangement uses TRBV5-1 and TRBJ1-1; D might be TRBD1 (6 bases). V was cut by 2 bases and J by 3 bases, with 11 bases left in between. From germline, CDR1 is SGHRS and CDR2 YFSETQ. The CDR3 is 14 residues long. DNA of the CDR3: TGCGCCAGCAGCTTCTCAGGGGTCGACACTGAAGCTTTCTTT. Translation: CASSFSGVDTEAFF.

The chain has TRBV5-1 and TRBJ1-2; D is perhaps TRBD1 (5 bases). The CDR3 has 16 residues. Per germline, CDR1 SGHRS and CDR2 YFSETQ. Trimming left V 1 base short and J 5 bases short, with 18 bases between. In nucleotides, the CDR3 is TGCGCCAGCAGCTTGTCGGCGACAGTTGGGCTTTATGGCTACACCTTC. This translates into CASSLSATVGLYGYTF.

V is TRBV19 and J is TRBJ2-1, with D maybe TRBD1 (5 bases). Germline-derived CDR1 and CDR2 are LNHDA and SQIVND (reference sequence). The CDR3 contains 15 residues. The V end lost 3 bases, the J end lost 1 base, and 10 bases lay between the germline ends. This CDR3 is CASSMVTVSYNEQFF. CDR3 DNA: TGTGCCAGTAGTATGGTGACAGTATCCTACAATGAGCAGTTCTTC.

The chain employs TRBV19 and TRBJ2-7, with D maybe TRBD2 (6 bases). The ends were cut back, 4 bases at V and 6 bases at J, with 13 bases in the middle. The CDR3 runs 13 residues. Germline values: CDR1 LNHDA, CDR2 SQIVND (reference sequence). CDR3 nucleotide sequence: TGTGCCAGTAGTAGGGATCGGGGGTCCGAGCAGTACTTC. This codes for CASSRDRGSEQYF.

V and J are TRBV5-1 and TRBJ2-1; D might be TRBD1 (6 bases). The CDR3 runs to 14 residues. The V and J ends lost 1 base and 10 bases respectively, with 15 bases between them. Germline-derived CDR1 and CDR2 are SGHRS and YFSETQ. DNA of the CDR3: TGCGCCAGCAGCTTGAGCAACGGACAGTTAGAGCAGTTCTTC. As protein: CASSLSNGQLEQFF.

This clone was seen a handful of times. The CDR3 loop is CASHWDRRYEQYF. CDR3 nucleotide sequence: TGTGCCAGCCACTGGGACAGGCGGTACGAGCAGTACTTC. V usage is TRBV2 and J usage is TRBJ2-7; 8 positions agree with TRBD1. The CDR3 runs to 13 residues. Germline CDR1 is SNHLY and CDR2 is FYNNEI. Trimming cost V 8 bases and J 4 bases; bases outside gene matches: 7.

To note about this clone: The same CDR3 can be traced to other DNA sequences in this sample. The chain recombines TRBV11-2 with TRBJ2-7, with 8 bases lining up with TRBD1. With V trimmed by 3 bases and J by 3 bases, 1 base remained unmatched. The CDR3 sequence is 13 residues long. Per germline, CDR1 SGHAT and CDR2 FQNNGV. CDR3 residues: CASSLDRDYEQYF. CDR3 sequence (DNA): TGTGCCAGCAGCTTGGACAGGGACTACGAGCAGTACTTC. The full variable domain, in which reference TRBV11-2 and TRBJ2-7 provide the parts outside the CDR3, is EAGVAQSPRYKIIEKRQSVAFWCNPISGHATLYWYQQILGQGPKLLIQFQNNGVVDDSQLPKDRFSAERLKGVDSTLKIQPAKLEDSAVYLCASSLDRDYEQYFGPGTRLTVT.

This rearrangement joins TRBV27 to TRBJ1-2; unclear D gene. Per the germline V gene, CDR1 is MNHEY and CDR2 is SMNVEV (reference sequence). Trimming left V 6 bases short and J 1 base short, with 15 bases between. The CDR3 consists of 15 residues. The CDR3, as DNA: TGTGCCAGCAGCCCCTCGGGGAGGATTAACTATGGCTACACCTTC. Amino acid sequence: CASSPSGRINYGYTF.

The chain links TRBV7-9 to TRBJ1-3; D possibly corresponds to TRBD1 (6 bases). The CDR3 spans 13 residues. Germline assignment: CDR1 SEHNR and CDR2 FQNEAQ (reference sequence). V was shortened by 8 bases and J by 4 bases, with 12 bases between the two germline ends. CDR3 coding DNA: TGTGCCAGCGCGCCCGGGACAGGAAACACCATATATTTT. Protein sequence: CASAPGTGNTIYF.

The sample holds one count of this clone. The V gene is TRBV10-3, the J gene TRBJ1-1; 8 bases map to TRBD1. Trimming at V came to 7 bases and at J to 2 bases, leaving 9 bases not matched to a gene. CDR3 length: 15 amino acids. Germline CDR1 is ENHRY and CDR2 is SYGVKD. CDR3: CAINDRGPPNTEAFF. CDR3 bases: TGTGCCATCAACGACAGGGGTCCTCCAAACACTGAAGCTTTCTTT.

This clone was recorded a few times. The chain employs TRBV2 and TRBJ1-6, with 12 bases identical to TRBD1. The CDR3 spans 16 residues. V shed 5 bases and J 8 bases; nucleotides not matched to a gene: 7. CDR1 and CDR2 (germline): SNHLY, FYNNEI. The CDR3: CASSTQGQGADSPLHF. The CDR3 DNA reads TGTGCCAGCAGTACCCAGGGACAGGGGGCGGATTCACCCCTCCACTTT.